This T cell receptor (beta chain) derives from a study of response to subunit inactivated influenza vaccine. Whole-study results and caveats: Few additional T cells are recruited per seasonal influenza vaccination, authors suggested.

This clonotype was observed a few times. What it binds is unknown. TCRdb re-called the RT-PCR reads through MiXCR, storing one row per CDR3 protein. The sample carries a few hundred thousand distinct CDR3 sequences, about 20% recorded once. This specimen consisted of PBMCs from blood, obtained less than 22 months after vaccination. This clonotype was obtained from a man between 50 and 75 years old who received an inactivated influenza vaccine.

The CDR3 here is CASSLTGPTPLNYNQPQHF. In DNA, the CDR3 is TGTGCCAGCAGTTTAACGGGGCCGACACCCCTTAATTACAATCAGCCCCAGCATTTT. The chain is built from TRBV12-3 or TRBV12-4 and TRBJ1-5; D may be TRBD1 (5 bases). This CDR3 has 19 residues. V lost 2 bases, J lost 3 bases, and 23 bases lay in between.